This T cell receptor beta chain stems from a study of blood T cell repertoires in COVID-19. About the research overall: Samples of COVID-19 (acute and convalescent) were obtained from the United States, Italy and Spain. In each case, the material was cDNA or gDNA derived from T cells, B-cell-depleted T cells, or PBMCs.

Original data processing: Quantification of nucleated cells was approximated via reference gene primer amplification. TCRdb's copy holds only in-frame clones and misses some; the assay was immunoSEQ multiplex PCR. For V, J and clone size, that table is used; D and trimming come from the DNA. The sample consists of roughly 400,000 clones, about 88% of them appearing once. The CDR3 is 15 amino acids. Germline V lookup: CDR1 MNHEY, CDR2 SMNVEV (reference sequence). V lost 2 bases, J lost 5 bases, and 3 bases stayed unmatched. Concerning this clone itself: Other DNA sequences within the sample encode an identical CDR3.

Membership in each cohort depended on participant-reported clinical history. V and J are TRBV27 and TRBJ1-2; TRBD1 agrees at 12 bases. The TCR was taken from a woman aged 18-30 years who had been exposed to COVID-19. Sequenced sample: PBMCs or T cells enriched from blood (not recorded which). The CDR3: CASSLGTGGVYGYTF. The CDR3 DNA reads TGTGCCAGCAGTTTAGGGACAGGGGGCGTTTATGGCTACACCTTC.